The T cell receptor (beta chain) described here comes from a study of blood T cell repertoires in COVID-19. About the study: The study drew acute and convalescent COVID-19 samples from the United States, Italy and Spain.

Per the original data handling: By means of reference gene primer amplification, nucleated cell counts were estimated. Sequenced by immunoSEQ multiplex PCR; TCRdb stores in-frame clones only, minus some. V and J calls and clone size come straight from that table; D and trimming were deduced from the DNA. The sample includes more than 200,000 clones, around 88% of them seen just once. V was clipped by 3 bases and J by 2 bases, with 10 bases between them. Per the germline V gene, CDR1 is MDHEN and CDR2 is SYDVKM. The CDR3 runs 14 residues. Sequencing was done on a sample of peripheral blood. This sequence originates from a man older than 75 with acute or convalescent COVID-19. This chain uses TRBV28 with TRBJ2-5, with D possibly matching TRBD2 (5 bases). The CDR3 DNA reads TGTGCCAGCAGTTTCGGGCGGGTACAAGAGACCCAGTACTTC. This sequence encodes CASSFGRVQETQYF.